These 17 T cell receptor beta chains were all obtained from the same sample, sequenced in a study of T cell responses to AZD1222 COVID-19 vaccine. The assay was immunoSEQ multiplex PCR, and TCRdb's table has in-frame clones only and misses some. The sample carries roughly 100,000 clones, roughly nine tenths recorded once. The sequencing used peripheral blood, collected 28 days after the second AZD1222 dose. The receptor set was obtained from an adult who received the AZD1222 COVID-19 vaccine.

This clone was detected a few times. The rearrangement uses TRBV28 and TRBJ2-2; D is ambiguous. The CDR3 has 16 amino acids. Trimming removed 2 bases at V and 4 bases at J, with 14 bases between. CDR1 is MDHEN, CDR2 SYDVKM, per germline. CDR3 amino acids: CASSLVAKGGTGELFF. The CDR3 region has the DNA TGTGCCAGCAGTTTAGTTGCCAAGGGCGGCACCGGGGAGCTGTTTTTT.

The V gene is TRBV23-1, the J gene TRBJ2-1, with D possibly matching TRBD1 (5 bases). TRBV23-1 is an open reading frame whose function is uncertain. V gave up 2 bases and J gave up 7 bases, with 9 bases separating them. This CDR3 region has 13 residues. The CDR3 sequence is CASSQTRVNEQFF. CDR3 nucleotides: TGCGCCAGCAGTCAAACCAGGGTTAATGAGCAGTTCTTC.

This chain links TRBV10-2 with TRBJ1-6; the D is unclear. Germline assignment: CDR1 WSHSY and CDR2 SAAADI. CDR3 length: 15 residues. V shed 3 bases and J shed 13 bases, with 19 bases lying between them. CDR3 residues: CASSDGLRGIFPLHF. The CDR3, as DNA: TGCGCCAGCAGTGATGGCCTTCGGGGTATCTTTCCCCTCCACTTT.

V gene TRBV19 combines with J gene TRBJ2-1; 11 positions match TRBD2. CDR1 and CDR2 from the germline V gene are LNHDA and SQIVND (reference sequence). The CDR3 is made up of 15 amino acids. Trimming cost V 6 bases and J 10 bases; bases outside gene matches: 11. Here the CDR3 reads CASSLAGGGGREQFF. Written as DNA, the CDR3 is TGTGCCAGTAGCCTAGCGGGAGGAGGAGGAAGGGAGCAGTTCTTC.

This clone was counted a single time. The J gene is TRBJ2-1, the V gene TRBV13; 8 bases align to TRBD2. V gave up 0 bases and J gave up 6 bases; unmatched junction bases: 10. Germline assignment: CDR1 PRHDT and CDR2 FYEKMQ (reference sequence). The CDR3 has 17 residues. The chain's CDR3 is CASSLGTSVSTPNEQFF. CDR3 DNA sequence: TGTGCCAGCAGCTTAGGGACTAGCGTATCGACGCCCAATGAGCAGTTCTTC.

The V call is TRBV18, the J call TRBJ2-7, with D tentatively TRBD1 or TRBD2 (7 bases each). The CDR3 is 13 amino acids. V lost 11 bases and J 0 bases, leaving 14 bases between the germline ends. Germline lookup yields CDR1 KGHSH and CDR2 LQKENI. For the CDR3, the DNA is TGTGCCTCGGGGGGACAGAGCTCCTACGAGCAGTACTTC. Translated: CASGGQSSYEQYF.

The J gene is TRBJ1-2, the V gene TRBV5-6; D not certain. Germline V lookup: CDR1 SGHDT, CDR2 YYEEEE. The CDR3 covers 15 residues. Deletions cut 2 bases from V and 2 bases from J, with 13 bases between. The DNA of the CDR3 is TGTGCCAGCAGCTTACGGCAGCCGAGAAACTATGGCTACACCTTC. Protein: CASSLRQPRNYGYTF.

J is TRBJ2-3 and V is TRBV7-8, with TRBD2 matching 10 bases. This CDR3 is 17 amino acids long. Germline loops: CDR1 SGHVS, CDR2 FQNEAQ. V gave up 0 bases and J gave up 4 bases; unmatched junction bases: 7. CDR3 in DNA: TGTGCCAGCAGCTTAGCGTTGTTAGCGGGAGGTGCAGATACGCAGTATTTT. This translates into CASSLALLAGGADTQYF.

This clone was seen a handful of times. The genes are TRBV29-1 and TRBJ2-1; D unclear. With 4 bases removed from V and 7 bases from J, the gap between germline ends came to 8 bases. CDR1 is SQVTM and CDR2 is ANQGSEA in the germline V gene. The CDR3 consists of 11 residues. In DNA form, the CDR3 reads TGCAGCGTTGCTTTAGGGAATGAGCAGTTCTTC. Amino acid sequence: CSVALGNEQFF.

The chain uses TRBV6-2 or TRBV6-3 and TRBJ1-1; TRBD1 might be the D (5 bases). In germline, CDR1 is MNHEY, CDR2 SVGEGT. The CDR3 extends over 14 amino acids. Trimming pared 2 bases from V and 4 bases from J, leaving 11 bases between. The CDR3, as DNA: TGTGCCAGCAGTTACAACTACAGGAGCACTGAAGCTTTCTTT. It is translated as CASSYNYRSTEAFF.

The rearrangement joins TRBV2 to TRBJ2-1; D ambiguous. Trimming stripped 0 bases from V and 10 bases from J, with 13 bases between. Germline V lookup: CDR1 SNHLY, CDR2 FYNNEI. CDR3 length: 14 amino acids. DNA for the CDR3: TGTGCCAGCAGTGAAGCGCTTCGGGCCGAGGAGCAGTTCTTC. This encodes CASSEALRAEEQFF.

Of note for this clone: The sample contains more than one DNA sequence encoding this CDR3. This chain joins TRBV3-1 (or the pseudogene TRBV3-2) and TRBJ2-7, with D perhaps matching TRBD1 (5 bases). This CDR3 spans 13 amino acids. V was clipped by 1 base and J by 6 bases, with 10 bases between them. Germline V gives CDR1 LGHDT, CDR2 YNNKEL (reference sequence). The CDR3 loop is CASSQGQGSEQYF. CDR3 sequence (DNA): TGTGCCAGCAGCCAAGGGCAGGGCTCCGAGCAGTACTTC.

This clone has a single count. The rearrangement links TRBV5-1 to TRBJ2-1; 8 bases agree with TRBD2. Germline trimming cut 4 bases from V and 4 bases from J; bases unmatched to any gene: 7. The CDR3 consists of 15 residues. CDR1 and CDR2 (germline): SGHRS, YFSETQ. CDR3 loop: CASSPRQREYNEQFF. The CDR3 DNA reads as TGCGCCAGCAGCCCCCGGCAGCGGGAGTACAATGAGCAGTTCTTC.

This chain links TRBV24-1 with TRBJ1-1; no clear D. Germline V gene sequence: CDR1 KGHDR, CDR2 SFDVKD. The CDR3 extends over 14 amino acids. V shed 3 bases and J shed 4 bases, with 11 bases lying between them. The CDR3 is CATSDRTAVTEAFF. In DNA form, the CDR3 reads TGTGCCACCAGTGATCGTACAGCAGTCACTGAAGCTTTCTTT.

The chain joins TRBV5-4 to TRBJ2-3, with D unclear. V shed 4 bases and J shed 1 base, with 13 bases lying between them. The CDR3 runs to 15 residues. CDR1 and CDR2 (germline): SGHNT, YYREEE (reference sequence). CDR3 DNA sequence: TGTGCCAGCAGCATCATGGGGTCGGGCACAGATACGCAGTATTTT. Its protein is CASSIMGSGTDTQYF.

The chain employs TRBV19 and TRBJ2-1; no firm D call. The CDR3 runs to 14 residues. Germline assignment: CDR1 LNHDA and CDR2 SQIVND (reference sequence). Trimming pared 7 bases from V and 9 bases from J, leaving 19 bases between. The CDR3 sequence: CASKTSPLLGEQFF. CDR3 coding DNA: TGTGCCAGTAAGACAAGCCCCCTTCTCGGTGAGCAGTTCTTC.

The chain employs TRBV28 and TRBJ2-7; the match to TRBD1 covers 9 bases. CDR1 is MDHEN and CDR2 is SYDVKM in the germline V gene. The CDR3 extends over 16 amino acids. The ends lost 6 bases at V and 5 bases at J; junction bases unmatched: 14. CDR3 sequence: CASSPAGTGFSHEQYF. The CDR3 DNA follows: TGTGCCAGCAGCCCGGCAGGGACAGGGTTTAGCCACGAGCAGTACTTC.